This paragraph covers one T cell receptor (beta chain) sequence. Its antigen remains unidentified. The data derive from a study of T cell responses to AZD1222 COVID-19 vaccine. Findings of the study overall: The study found vaccine-associated CD4 TCRs spanning spike, dominant at 160-218 and 743-854. Repertoires in all cases were sampled only once the peak T cell response had passed. Among the donors, most were white British and more were female, and clonal diversity was possibly underestimated.

Profiled with immunoSEQ multiplex PCR; TCRdb holds only in-frame clones, not every one. The profile shows under 200,000 clones, around 85% of them singletons. Trimming stripped 5 bases from V and 1 base from J, with 14 bases between. From germline, CDR1 is SGHAT and CDR2 FQNNGV. The CDR3 is made up of 15 amino acids. The receptor's source is an adult who received the AZD1222 COVID-19 vaccine. V and J are TRBV11-2 and TRBJ1-1; D gene uncertain. The sample was peripheral blood, taken 28 days after the second AZD1222 dose. CDR3 protein: CASSRAGFSNTEAFF. The CDR3, as DNA: TGTGCCAGCAGCAGAGCCGGTTTTTCGAACACTGAAGCTTTCTTT.